The source of this T cell receptor (beta chain) is a study of ipilimumab plus nivolumab after autologous stem cell transplantation. Study context: Median doses per patient: roughly five ipilimumab, seven to nine nivolumab.

V lost 4 bases, J lost 0 bases, and 10 bases lay in between. The CDR3 length is 14 residues. Germline CDR1 reads MDHEN; CDR2 reads SYDVKM. Produced via immunoSEQ multiplex PCR; TCRdb's table is partial and in-frame only. This table holds 15,000 to 20,000 clones, 70% to 85% found once. This receptor was obtained from a male donor with diffuse large B-cell lymphoma. Sequencing was performed on PBMCs, taken in a trial of ipilimumab plus nivolumab as post-transplant consolidation. The chain couples TRBV28 to TRBJ2-7; TRBD2 might be the D (6 bases). The CDR3, as DNA: TGTGCCAGCAGTTGGGACTTGAGCTCCTACGAGCAGTACTTC. Protein product: CASSWDLSSYEQYF.